This TCR beta chain stems from a study of T-cell reconstitution after alpha-beta-depleted transplantation in children. Study conclusions and caveats: Reportedly, only several hundred clones from non-depleted graft cells drove alpha-beta T-cell counts at about two months. A year post-transplant, T-cell counts and diversity derived mostly from newly produced T cells. Some patients' high day-60 TCRbeta diversity was attributed to recipient cells surviving conditioning.

The TCRbeta library was prepared with unique molecular identifiers. TCRdb used MiXCR to reprocess the PCR reads, holding one entry per CDR3 protein. The profile shows about 980,000 distinct CDR3 sequences, about 26% of them singletons. This clonotype occurred a few times. Its matching antigen is unknown. Sequences were derived from PBMCs, mostly from graft donor cells, sampled 360 days after TCRalphabeta/CD19-depleted stem cell transplant. The origin of this receptor is a boy younger than two who had a stem cell transplant for SCID, so the T cells may come from the graft donor.

This CDR3 is CSVRRPEINQPQHF. The CDR3 DNA reads TGCAGTGTTAGGAGGCCAGAGATAAATCAGCCCCAGCATTTT. The chain combines TRBV20-1 with TRBJ1-5; D gene ambiguous. V lost 7 bases, J lost 4 bases, and 17 bases lay in between. This CDR3 has 14 amino acids. The germline gives CDR1 DFQATT, CDR2 SNEGSKA (reference sequence).